This TCR beta chain came from a study of T cells in localized non-small cell lung cancer (dated by TCRdb to the early 2020s). With respect to the entire study: Comparing tumors with uninvolved tumor-adjacent lungs, the study looked at the T cell repertoires of hundreds of patients with early-stage NSCLC. NSCLC patients had a mean age of roughly 69 years, and around 140 were male and about 110 female. All 250 or so NSCLC patients in the cohort were treatment-naive and had localized lung tumors that were resected.

What the research found in general, with its limitations: Uninvolved tumor-adjacent lung showed the highest T cell clonality, higher than tumor, which suggests more focused antigenic responses in the adjacent lung. A median of roughly 56 of the top 100 tumor clones were detected in paired uninvolved adjacent lung, and around 30 of these tumor clones were also found among the top 100 clones of the paired uninvolved adjacent lung. Higher T cell density in blood was associated with longer overall survival, whereas higher clonality in adjacent lung was associated with shorter survival. Because the study design was exploratory, TCR variables were selected using unadjusted p-values without false-discovery rate correction. Multi-region tumor sequencing was not performed, so intratumor heterogeneity could not be excluded.

The immunoSEQ Assay was used to sequence TCR beta CDR3 regions from DNA. The authors' pipeline ran thus. T cell density was computed as TCR beta template counts normalized to usable DNA estimated by amplifying housekeeping genes. Richness was estimated with the preseqR package, extrapolating to 400,000 templates for PBMC samples and 120,000 templates for tissue samples. Clonality was defined by subtracting Pielou's evenness from one. To identify tissue-enriched TCRs, differential abundance testing was run on productive amino-acid clonotypes with a minimum total count of 5 and an alpha of 0.1. The Jaccard Index and the Morisita Overlap Index were used to measure repertoire overlap between compartments. GLIPH clustered TCR beta CDR3s with public tetramer-defined viral CDR3s; viral motifs required at least three viral sequences plus V-gene enrichment. Drawn from immuneACCESS, this table holds only the in-frame rearrangements with V and J called that TCRdb kept. Clones are partly lost; checked studies trace under half to an unresolved V gene and leave the rest unexplained. That table is the source of V, J and clone size, and D and trimming were worked out from the DNA. This sample is represented by about 41,000 clones; about 88% of them were singletons. The ten largest clones represent roughly 7.1% of the sample.

At diagnosis, peripheral blood, uninvolved tumor-adjacent lung and tumor were collected and were preserved as a mix of fresh-frozen and FFPE material. Blood samples were analyzed as peripheral blood mononuclear cells for TCR repertoire profiling. Spanning cysteine to phenylalanine, the CDR3 consists of 16 amino acids. CDR3 DNA is the only sequence kept; it has 48 bases, read in frame from the first base. According to the germline V gene (reference sequence), CDR1 reads LNHDA and CDR2 reads SQIVND. Germline trimming amounts to 3 bases on V and 0 bases on J, with 0 as the count of junction bases outside the gene matches. As concerns this clone: Its antigen target is currently unknown. Per-base quality was not reported, and no clone a single base away is much larger than it.

This sequence originates from a woman aged 18-49 years with stage III lung adenocarcinoma. The chain was built from TRBV19 and TRBJ1-4, with 11 bases aligning to TRBD1. Here the sequenced sample was peripheral blood, taken before any cancer treatment. Here is the DNA: TGTGCCAGTAGTATGGACAGGGGGCCAACTAATGAAAAACTGTTTTTT. Its protein reads: CASSMDRGPTNEKLFF.